This entry lists 27 T cell receptor beta chains sequenced from one sample in a study of tissue T cells after allogeneic stem cell transplantation. Using immunoSEQ multiplex PCR, the repertoire was profiled, and TCRdb retains in-frame clones only, with some absent. The data show about 48,000 clones, roughly 75% seen once. The sequencing input was sorted cells pooled from one or two spleens. These receptors were taken from a pool of C57BL/6 mice in good health.

To note about this clone: Each gene name is a mouse one. Coverage ceases 1 residue before the CDR3 finishes, and the germline J gene fills in the end. The V call is TRBV12-1, the J call TRBJ2-3; TRBD1 is a possible D gene (5 bases). The V and J ends lost 3 bases and 1 base respectively, with 7 bases between them. The germline V gene has CDR1 SGHSN and CDR2 HYEKVE. CDR3 length: 13 amino acids. CDR3 sequence: CASSGGGAETLYF. The DNA read from the CDR3 is TGTGCCAGCTCTGGAGGGGGTGCAGAAACGCTGTAT. Full variable domain (missing parts from reference TRBV12-1 and TRBJ2-3): DSGVVQSPRHIIKEKGGRSVLTCIPISGHSNVVWYQQTLGKELKFLIQHYEKVERDKGFLPSRFSVQQFDDYHSEMNMSALELEDSAMYFCASSGGGAETLYFGSGTRLTVL.

About this clone itself: The gene names given are mouse names. The read terminates 1 residue ahead of where the CDR3 ends, so the germline J gene completes it. The chain is built from TRBV14 and TRBJ2-4; maybe TRBD1 (6 bases). V gave up 5 bases and J gave up 2 bases, with 12 bases separating them. The CDR3 sequence is 14 residues long. Germline V gene lookup returns CDR1 SGHDT and CDR2 FRDEAV. The CDR3 DNA, read in part, is TGTGCCAGCAGGCCGGACAGTTCTCAAAACACCTTGTAC. Translation gives CASRPDSSQNTLY. The entire CDR3 sequence reads CASRPDSSQNTLYF.

On this clone itself: Gene names are mouse gene names. Sequencing ends 1 residue short of the CDR3 end; the germline J gene provides the rest. V is TRBV1 and J is TRBJ2-3; 10 nucleotides line up with TRBD2. J was trimmed by 4 bases and V by 4 bases; bases with no gene match: 5. CDR1 and CDR2 from the germline V gene are NSQYPW and LRSPGD (reference sequence). This CDR3 spans 15 amino acids. The CDR3 spells CTCSGGLGDPETLYF. The CDR3 bases that were read are TGCACCTGCAGTGGCGGACTGGGGGACCCAGAAACGCTGTAT.

A word on this clone: Gene names follow the mouse nomenclature. The covered CDR3 bases are TGTGCCAGCAGCCAAGGTAACAGCTATGCTGAGCAGTTC. Its protein is CASSQGNSYAEQF. The CDR3, in full, reads CASSQGNSYAEQFF. The chain is built from TRBV2 and TRBJ2-1; D unresolved. The sequence runs out 1 residue before the end of the CDR3; the remainder is reconstructed from the germline J gene. Between the trimmed V and J ends, which lost 1 base and 3 bases, there was a span of 7 bases. The CDR3 totals 14 residues. CDR1 and CDR2 from the germline V gene are LGHNA and YSYQKL.

This clone was counted once. These gene names are mouse names. From the germline J gene comes the end of the CDR3, since the read stops 1 residue before it. The chain joins TRBV13-1 to TRBJ1-1; the D is unclear. Per the germline V gene, CDR1 is NSHNY and CDR2 is SYGAGN. The CDR3 covers 11 residues. V lost 2 bases and J 9 bases, leaving 8 bases between the germline ends. The sequenced CDR3 bases are TGTGCCAGCAGTGAGGGCTCCAAAGTCTTC. It is translated as CASSEGSKVF. The CDR3, in full, reads CASSEGSKVFF.

Worth noting for this clone: Genes and germline come from the mouse. Coverage ceases 1 residue before the CDR3 finishes, and the germline J gene fills in the end. The rearrangement uses TRBV13-2 and TRBJ2-4; no firm D call. The V gene's germline CDR1 is NNHNN and CDR2 SYGAGS (reference sequence). Trimming stripped 2 bases from V and 2 bases from J, with 6 bases between. The CDR3 is made up of 13 amino acids. CDR3 DNA, as far as it was read: TGTGCCAGCGGTGAGCCAAATCAAAACACCTTGTAC. Encoded protein: CASGEPNQNTLY. The full CDR3 reads CASGEPNQNTLYF.

This clone was seen a few times. Any gene name here is a mouse gene name. The CDR3 end lies 1 residue beyond the end of the read and is filled in from the germline J gene. This sequence joins TRBV13-2 and TRBJ2-7, with 11 bases matching TRBD2. The CDR3 totals 13 residues. Per germline, CDR1 NNHNN and CDR2 SYGAGS (reference sequence). V trimming: 5 bases; J trimming: 6 bases; junction bases outside the gene matches: 4. This CDR3 is CASGTGGASEQYF. CDR3 DNA (partial): TGTGCCAGCGGAACTGGGGGGGCGAGTGAACAGTAC.

This clone was counted between two and nine times. These gene names are mouse names. The CDR3 extends 1 residue past the end of the read, so its final part is completed from the germline J gene. The chain has TRBV3 and TRBJ2-7; D uncertain. The CDR3 runs to 13 residues. The germline V and J ends were trimmed by 4 bases and 0 bases, with 7 bases remaining between them. CDR1 is SNHLY, CDR2 FYNGKV, per germline (reference sequence). Here the CDR3 reads CASSYSVSYEQYF. Partial CDR3 DNA: TGTGCCAGCAGCTACAGCGTCTCCTATGAACAGTAC.

With regard to this clone: The genes are named according to mouse. The read ends 1 residue before the CDR3 terminus; that terminus is restored from the germline J gene. The chain couples TRBV5 to TRBJ2-2, with D hard to call. The CDR3 extends over 15 amino acids. Trimming pared 3 bases from V and 0 bases from J, leaving 8 bases between. Germline CDR1 and CDR2: LGHNA and YNLKQL (reference sequence). The part of the CDR3 DNA that was read is TGTGCCAGCAGCCAGGACCAGGCAAACACCGGGCAGCTCTAC. Amino acids: CASSQDQANTGQLY. The CDR3 as a whole reads CASSQDQANTGQLYF.

Concerning this clone: The gene symbols are mouse symbols. The CDR3 loop is CASSLIGGEQYF. CDR3 bases read: TGTGCCAGCAGTTTAATCGGGGGGGAACAGTAC. The V call is TRBV15, the J call TRBJ2-7; TRBD2 is a possible D gene (6 bases). The read ends 1 residue shy of where the CDR3 ends; the end is completed using the germline J gene. The ends were cut back, 2 bases at V and 7 bases at J, with 9 bases in the middle. Germline V CDR1 and CDR2: SGHND, FRSKSL. CDR3 size: 12 residues.

To note about this clone: Gene labels here are mouse ones. The read finishes 1 residue shy of the CDR3 end, and the germline J gene is used to complete it. The chain recombines TRBV16 with TRBJ2-7, with 7 bases identical to TRBD2. The CDR3 covers 14 residues. Germline lookup yields CDR1 SGHSA and CDR2 FRNQAP. V was pared by 1 base and J by 5 bases, with 5 bases of the junction left unmatched. The part of the CDR3 DNA that was read is TGTGCAAGCAGCTTAGTACTGGGGAAGAATGAACAGTAC. It specifies CASSLVLGKNEQY. The whole CDR3 protein reads CASSLVLGKNEQYF.

This clone was counted only a few times. Gene names and germline match the mouse. The DNA read from the CDR3 is TGTGCCAGCAGTGAGAGCTGGGGGGGGTATGAACAGTAC. Residues: CASSESWGGYEQY. The entire CDR3 protein is CASSESWGGYEQYF. The chain has TRBV13-1 and TRBJ2-7; TRBD2 agrees at 9 bases. Sequencing ends 1 residue short of the CDR3 end; the germline J gene provides the rest. V gave up 2 bases and J gave up 4 bases; unmatched junction bases: 4. Per germline, CDR1 NSHNY and CDR2 SYGAGN. The CDR3 length is 14 residues.

Details on this clone: Mouse names are used for the genes. The read halts 1 residue ahead of the CDR3 end, with the missing end drawn from the germline J gene. The chain combines TRBV17 with TRBJ2-7; D gene unclear. Trimming took off 0 bases at V and 4 bases at J, with 7 bases between the two ends. The CDR3 spans 13 residues. CDR1 and CDR2 from the germline V gene are MNHDT and YYDKIL. The sequenced CDR3 bases are TGTGCTAGCAGTAGAGACCCCCCTTATGAACAGTAC. This encodes CASSRDPPYEQY. The full CDR3 is CASSRDPPYEQYF. Variable domain in full (rest from reference TRBV17 and TRBJ2-7): DTTVKQNPRYKLARVGKPVNLICSQTMNHDTMYWYQKKPNQAPKLLLFYYDKILNREADTFEKFQSSRPNNSFCSLYIGSAGLEYSAMYLCASSRDPPYEQYFGPGTRLTVL.

Details on this clone: Gene names are mouse gene names. Read data end 1 residue before the CDR3 end; the end is taken from the germline J gene. This chain uses TRBV24 with TRBJ2-5; D is possibly TRBD2 (6 bases). Germline V gives CDR1 KGHTA, CDR2 FRNEEI. The CDR3 covers 14 residues. V dropped 6 bases and J dropped 0 bases, with 10 bases sitting between them. CDR3 DNA (partial): TGTGCCAGCAGCCGACTGGATAACCAAGACACCCAGTAC. As protein: CASSRLDNQDTQY. The full CDR3 reads CASSRLDNQDTQYF.

Concerning this clone: Gene names are mouse gene names. This chain's CDR3 is CAWSRGQGMKAPLF. The covered CDR3 bases are TGTGCCTGGAGCCGGGGACAGGGGATGAAGGCTCCGCTT. This rearrangement joins TRBV31 to TRBJ1-5; 10 bases agree with TRBD1. The read gets to within 1 residue of the CDR3 end, and the germline J gene fills in the rest. Germline lookup yields CDR1 GKSSPN and CDR2 SITVG. V lost 3 bases to trimming and J lost 8 bases; unmatched junction nucleotides: 7. This CDR3 is 14 amino acids long. Full variable domain (rest looked up from reference TRBV31 and TRBJ1-5): AQTIHQWPVAEIKAVGSPLSLGCTIKGKSSPNLYWYWQATGGTLQQLFYSITVGQVESVVQLNLSASRPKDDQFILSTEKLLLSHSGFYLCAWSRGQGMKAPLFGEGTRLSVL.

Worth noting for this clone: Mouse germline and gene names are used. The read falls 1 residue short of the CDR3 end, and the missing part is taken from the germline J gene. The V gene is TRBV13-1, the J gene TRBJ1-1; TRBD1 aligns across 9 bases. Germline V gene sequence: CDR1 NSHNY, CDR2 SYGAGN. CDR3 length: 14 amino acids. The V segment lost 3 bases and the J segment 0 bases; nucleotides outside the gene matches: 0. The DNA read from the CDR3 is TGTGCCAGCAGTGGACAGGGGGCAAACACAGAAGTCTTC. Encoded protein: CASSGQGANTEVF. The entire CDR3 protein is CASSGQGANTEVFF.

Concerning this clone itself: Genes and germline come from the mouse. Read coverage stops 1 residue before the CDR3 terminus; the germline J gene supplies the remainder. This rearrangement joins TRBV20 to TRBJ2-4, with D uncertain. Germline assignment: CDR1 GFQATS and CDR2 STVNSAI. Trimming left V 0 bases short and J 0 bases short, with 4 bases between. The CDR3 totals 13 residues. The CDR3 bases that were read are TGTGGTGCTAGGGACATAAGTCAAAACACCTTGTAC. Residues: CGARDISQNTLY. The CDR3 as a whole reads CGARDISQNTLYF.

To note about this clone: The gene symbols are mouse symbols. The read terminates 1 residue before the CDR3 end, so the remaining end is supplied by the germline J gene. J is TRBJ1-3 and V is TRBV14; tentative D call: TRBD1 (5 bases). CDR1 and CDR2 from the germline V gene are SGHDT and FRDEAV. V lost 1 base and J 4 bases, leaving 9 bases between the germline ends. This CDR3 comprises 14 residues. CDR3 DNA, as far as it was read: TGTGCCAGCAGTTTCGGCAGGGTCGGAAATACGCTCTAT. Amino acids: CASSFGRVGNTLY. In full, the CDR3 reads CASSFGRVGNTLYF. The full variable domain, completed using reference TRBV14 and TRBJ1-3, is EAGVTQSPRYAVLQEGQAVSFWCDPISGHDTLYWYQQPRDQGPQLLVYFRDEAVIDNSQLPSDRFSAVRPKGTNSTLKIQSAKQGDTATYLCASSFGRVGNTLYFGEGSRLIVV.

As concerns this clone: All gene names here are mouse names. The read finishes 1 residue shy of the CDR3 end, and the germline J gene is used to complete it. The V call is TRBV31, the J call TRBJ2-3, with no clear D. V lost 1 base, J lost 2 bases, and 7 bases lay in between. CDR1 and CDR2 (germline): GKSSPN, SITVG. This CDR3 is built from 13 residues. Partial CDR3 DNA: TGTGCCTGGAGTCAAGGGAATGCAGAAACGCTGTAT. This sequence encodes CAWSQGNAETLY. In full, the CDR3 is CAWSQGNAETLYF.

About this clone: Germline and genes: mouse. The read ends 1 residue before the CDR3 terminus; that terminus is restored from the germline J gene. This rearrangement joins TRBV3 to TRBJ2-4, with 8 bases that match TRBD2. Trimming cost V 5 bases and J 0 bases; bases outside gene matches: 4. Germline CDR1 SNHLY, CDR2 FYNGKV (reference sequence). The CDR3 extends over 15 amino acids. CDR3 residues: CASSRLGPSQNTLYF. CDR3 bases read: TGTGCCAGCAGCCGACTGGGGCCTAGTCAAAACACCTTGTAC.

With respect to this clone: Mouse names are used for the genes. The CDR3 goes on 1 residue after the read ends, and that part is filled in from the germline J gene. V is TRBV12-2 and J is TRBJ1-1, with 8 bases that match TRBD1. With V trimmed by 4 bases and J by 0 bases, 6 bases remained unmatched. There are 15 residues in the CDR3. Germline V CDR1 and CDR2: SGHLS, HYDKME. The CDR3 loop is CASSPHRGANTEVFF. Partial CDR3 DNA: TGTGCCAGCTCGCCTCACAGGGGGGCAAACACAGAAGTCTTC.

About this clone itself: Germline and genes: mouse. The DNA ends 1 residue before the CDR3 does, and the rest of the CDR3 is filled in from the germline J gene. V gene TRBV4 combines with J gene TRBJ2-5; TRBD2 agrees at 8 bases. The V gene's germline CDR1 is LGHDT and CDR2 YNNKQL (reference sequence). This CDR3 has 13 amino acids. V gave up 5 bases and J gave up 4 bases; unmatched junction bases: 2. The CDR3 DNA, read in part, is TGTGCCAGCAGCAGTGGGGGGGAAGACACCCAGTAC. This codes for CASSSGGEDTQY. The whole CDR3 sequence reads CASSSGGEDTQYF.

A remark on this clone: Gene and germline names: mouse. The read terminates 1 residue before the CDR3 end, so the remaining end is supplied by the germline J gene. This chain uses TRBV13-2 with TRBJ1-5, with 10 positions matching TRBD1. CDR1 and CDR2 (germline): NNHNN, SYGAGS (reference sequence). CDR3 length: 16 amino acids. Trimming took 2 bases from V and 1 from J; bases not matched to a gene: 3. The part of the CDR3 DNA that was read is TGTGCCAGCGGTGAGGGGACAGGGGAGAACAACCAGGCTCCGCTT. Translated: CASGEGTGENNQAPL. The CDR3 reads in full as CASGEGTGENNQAPLF.

A word on this clone: The gene names here belong to mouse. The read terminates 1 residue ahead of where the CDR3 ends, so the germline J gene completes it. The rearrangement joins TRBV29 to TRBJ2-5; D uncertain. The CDR3 sequence is 13 residues long. Germline values: CDR1 MSHET, CDR2 SYDVDS. Trimming cost V 3 bases and J 0 bases, with 4 bases left between them. Partial CDR3 DNA: TGTGCTAGCAGTTTCAATAACCAAGACACCCAGTAC. Its translation: CASSFNNQDTQY. The full CDR3 sequence reads CASSFNNQDTQYF.

Comments on this clone: Here the gene names and germline are mouse. The read ends 1 residue shy of where the CDR3 ends; the end is completed using the germline J gene. The chain employs TRBV15 and TRBJ1-1, with 8 bases matching TRBD1. V gave up 6 bases and J gave up 8 bases; unmatched junction bases: 2. The CDR3 contains 11 residues. The germline V gene encodes CDR1 SGHND and CDR2 FRSKSL. The sequenced part of the CDR3 DNA is TGTGCCAGCAGGGACAGGGACGAAGTCTTC. It is translated as CASRDRDEVF. The whole CDR3 protein reads CASRDRDEVFF.

Only one count was recorded for this clone. Gene names are the mouse ones. The read terminates 1 residue before the CDR3 end, so the remaining end is supplied by the germline J gene. The chain joins TRBV1 to TRBJ2-3; 13 nucleotides line up with TRBD2. After removal of 2 bases from V and 0 bases from J, the junction contained 5 bases not matched to a gene. The CDR3 length is 18 residues. Germline V lookup: CDR1 NSQYPW, CDR2 LRSPGD (reference sequence). CDR3 bases read: TGCACCTGCAGTGCAAGGACTGGGGGGGCGCCGAGTGCAGAAACGCTGTAT. It is translated as CTCSARTGGAPSAETLY. The whole CDR3 reads CTCSARTGGAPSAETLYF.

In regard to this clone: The gene names given are mouse names. With the read ending 1 residue before the CDR3 end, the germline J gene is used to fill in that end. V is TRBV16 and J is TRBJ2-2, with 10 bases matching TRBD2. Looked up from germline, CDR1 is SGHSA and CDR2 is FRNQAP. This CDR3 region has 16 residues. The V gene end was trimmed by 4 bases and the J gene end by 0 bases; junction bases not matched to a gene: 2. The CDR3 loop is CASSSDWGTNTGQLYF. The sequenced part of the CDR3 DNA is TGTGCAAGCAGCTCGGACTGGGGGACAAACACCGGGCAGCTCTAC.